This T cell receptor beta chain stems from a study of T cell changes during pregnancy in multiple sclerosis. This CDR3 has 17 amino acids. Germline values: CDR1 LGHNA, CDR2 YNFKEQ. Trimming at V came to 4 bases and at J to 6 bases, leaving 12 bases not matched to a gene. Sequencing was performed with immunoSEQ multiplex PCR; in TCRdb, only in-frame clones are kept and a portion is missing. The sample includes about 50,000 clones, 94% seen only once; the top ten take approximately 0.31%. The specimen was CD4+ T cells from peripheral blood mononuclear cells, collected in the third trimester of pregnancy. The clonotype originates from a female donor with multiple sclerosis, enrolled in a pregnancy study. J is TRBJ2-3 and V is TRBV4-2; 11 bases match TRBD2. CDR3 region: CASSPIAGGPSSDTQYF. In DNA form, the CDR3 reads TGTGCCAGCAGCCCAATAGCGGGAGGGCCGTCTTCCGATACGCAGTATTTT.